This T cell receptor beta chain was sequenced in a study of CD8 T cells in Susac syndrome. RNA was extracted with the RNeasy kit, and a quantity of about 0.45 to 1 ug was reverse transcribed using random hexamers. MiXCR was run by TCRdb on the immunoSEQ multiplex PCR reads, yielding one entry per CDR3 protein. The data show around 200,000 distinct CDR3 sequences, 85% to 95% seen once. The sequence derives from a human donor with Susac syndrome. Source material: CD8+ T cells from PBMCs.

CDR3 nucleotide sequence: TGTGCCAGCGGCCGGGACACCACCTACGAGCAGTACTTC. It yields the protein CASGRDTTYEQYF. The V call is TRBV27, the J call TRBJ2-7; D perhaps matches TRBD1 (6 bases). This CDR3 comprises 13 residues. Germline V gene data show CDR1 as MNHEY and CDR2 as SMNVEV (reference sequence). Trimming left V 8 bases short and J 2 bases short, with 13 bases between.